The next 32 T cell receptor beta chains were all read from a single sample in a study of patients and donors after allogeneic stem cell transplantation. TCRdb re-derived calls from the RT-PCR reads in MiXCR, one entry per CDR3 protein. This table has more than 75,000 distinct CDR3 sequences, approximately 5% appearing once. The sample comprised blood, either unsorted or a sorted T cell fraction (not recorded which). All receptors derive from a human donor who was either an allogeneic HSCT recipient or a stem cell or donor lymphocyte infusion donor (not recorded which). It is not recorded whose cells these are; they may come from a transplant donor.

The chain combines TRBV4-1 with TRBJ2-6, with a possible D match to TRBD1 (5 bases). CDR1 and CDR2 (germline): MGHRA, YSYEKL. The V and J ends lost 4 bases and 4 bases respectively, with 14 bases between them. The CDR3 contains 16 residues. Here the CDR3 reads CASSRVRVYGANVLTF. The CDR3 nucleotides are TGCGCCAGCAGCCGCGTCAGGGTTTACGGGGCCAACGTCCTGACTTTC.

This clonotype was seen ten or more times. This sequence joins TRBV27 and TRBJ2-7; D may be TRBD1 (5 bases). CDR1 and CDR2 (germline): MNHEY, SMNVEV (reference sequence). The V end was cut by 5 bases, the J end by 5 bases, with 16 bases between. The CDR3 extends over 14 amino acids. This CDR3 is CASSRQTLGDEQYF. CDR3 DNA: TGTGCCAGCAGTCGACAAACATTAGGGGACGAGCAGTACTTC.

This clonotype showed up many times. The chain combines TRBV20-1 with TRBJ2-1; 8 nucleotides agree with TRBD1. The CDR3 runs to 13 residues. CDR1 DFQATT and CDR2 SNEGSKA come from the germline V gene (reference sequence). V was pared by 6 bases and J by 11 bases, with 12 bases of the junction left unmatched. The CDR3 nucleotides are TGCAGTGCCCCGACGACGGACAGGGAAAAGCAGTTCTTC. Translation: CSAPTTDREKQFF.

This clonotype was detected ten times or more. The rearrangement links TRBV11-2 to TRBJ2-4; the D gene is possibly TRBD1 (5 bases). The CDR3 is made up of 17 amino acids. The germline gives CDR1 SGHAT, CDR2 FQNNGV. V was trimmed by 1 base and J by 0 bases, leaving 13 bases between them. Written as DNA, the CDR3 is TGTGCCAGCAGCTTAGGGGGCCTGATGCAAGCCAAAAACATTCAGTACTTC. Residues: CASSLGGLMQAKNIQYF.

This clonotype was counted at least ten times. The chain is built from TRBV19 and TRBJ1-1; tentative D call: TRBD1 (5 bases). This CDR3 comprises 12 residues. The V gene's germline CDR1 is LNHDA and CDR2 SQIVND (reference sequence). The ends were cut back, 3 bases at V and 3 bases at J, with 5 bases in the middle. CDR3 in amino acids: CASSMTDTEAFF. CDR3 sequence (DNA): TGTGCCAGTAGTATGACAGACACTGAAGCTTTCTTT.

Concerning this clonotype: Because it lacks the conserved phenylalanine or tryptophan at the end, this CDR3 is likely a read error. The V call is TRBV6-5, the J call TRBJ1-2; 9 bases map to TRBD1. CDR1 is MNHEY, CDR2 SVGAGI, per germline. The CDR3 spans 17 residues. Unmatched junction bases numbered 16, after V lost 0 bases and J lost 11 bases. CDR3 DNA: TGTGCCAGCAGTTACTCGCAAACTAACCCGGGACAGGGAGGATACACCATC. Amino acid sequence: CASSYSQTNPGQGGYTI.

This clonotype was picked up many times. Here the CDR3 reads CASSEAGQSSYEQYF. The CDR3 region has the DNA TGTGCCAGCAGTGAAGCGGGCCAAAGCTCCTACGAGCAGTACTTC. V and J are TRBV7-2 and TRBJ2-7; possibly TRBD2 for D (6 bases). Germline V gene lookup returns CDR1 SGHTA and CDR2 FQGNSA. There are 15 residues in the CDR3. The ends were cut back, 6 bases at V and 0 bases at J, with 15 bases in the middle.

This clonotype was observed a few times. The chain is built from TRBV5-4 and TRBJ2-1; unclear D gene. Looked up from germline, CDR1 is SGHNT and CDR2 is YYREEE (reference sequence). This CDR3 region has 16 residues. V dropped 3 bases and J dropped 8 bases, with 21 bases sitting between them. The CDR3 is CASSSRTPKYGDEQFF. Here the CDR3 DNA reads TGTGCCAGCAGCTCCCGGACCCCAAAATATGGCGATGAGCAGTTCTTC.

V usage is TRBV20-1 and J usage is TRBJ1-4; D gene ambiguous. Trimming pared 6 bases from V and 4 bases from J, leaving 6 bases between. Germline V CDR1 and CDR2: DFQATT, SNEGSKA (reference sequence). This CDR3 has 11 amino acids. For the CDR3, the DNA is TGCAGTGCCGTGGGTAATGAAAAACTGTTTTTT. Encoded protein: CSAVGNEKLFF.

This chain joins TRBV11-2 and TRBJ1-1; D not resolved. CDR3 length: 13 residues. Germline V gene sequence: CDR1 SGHAT, CDR2 FQNNGV. V lost 0 bases and J lost 6, with 8 bases in between. In DNA, the CDR3 is TGTGCCAGCAGCTTAGATTCCGGCGCTGAAGCTTTCTTT. Protein sequence: CASSLDSGAEAFF.

This clonotype was recorded many times. The chain couples TRBV5-1 to TRBJ2-2, with 10 positions matching TRBD2. The CDR3 is 16 amino acids. The V and J ends lost 4 bases and 3 bases, in that order; junction bases with no gene match: 6. Germline values: CDR1 SGHRS, CDR2 YFSETQ. The CDR3 DNA reads as TGCGCCAGCAGCCTCCGGACTAGCGGAGACACCGGGGAGCTGTTTTTT. As protein: CASSLRTSGDTGELFF.

This clonotype was picked up many times. V is TRBV20-1 and J is TRBJ2-7, with a possible D match to TRBD1 (5 bases). This CDR3 has 15 residues. Trimming pared 6 bases from V and 5 bases from J, leaving 23 bases between. The germline gives CDR1 DFQATT, CDR2 SNEGSKA (reference sequence). CDR3 coding DNA: TGCAGTGCAGCTGGACAAGCCCCCCTCCTTGACGAGCAGTACTTC. It is translated as CSAAGQAPLLDEQYF.

This clonotype came up many times. This sequence joins TRBV27 and TRBJ2-5, with a tentative D call TRBD2 (6 bases). The germline V gene has CDR1 MNHEY and CDR2 SMNVEV (reference sequence). CDR3 length equals 14 residues. The ends were cut back, 4 bases at V and 5 bases at J, with 14 bases in the middle. The CDR3, as DNA: TGTGCCAGCAGTTCGGGACTTTCATCGGAGACCCAGTACTTC. Encoded protein: CASSSGLSSETQYF.

In its sample, this clonotype was seen many times. The rearrangement uses TRBV5-1 and TRBJ2-2; the match to TRBD1 covers 7 bases. CDR1 SGHRS and CDR2 YFSETQ come from the germline V gene. V lost 1 base to trimming and J lost 6 bases; unmatched junction nucleotides: 15. This CDR3 has 18 residues. The CDR3 DNA reads TGCGCCAGCAGCTTGCTACCTCGACAGGGTATTTTCCCCGGGGAGCTGTTTTTT. Amino acid sequence: CASSLLPRQGIFPGELFF. The entire variable domain, with the rest obtained from reference TRBV5-1 and TRBJ2-2, is as follows: KAGVTQTPRYLIKTRGQQVTLSCSPISGHRSVSWYQQTPGQGLQFLFEYFSETQRNKGNFPGRFSGRQFSNSRSEMNVSTLELGDSALYLCASSLLPRQGIFPGELFFGEGSRLTVL.

This clonotype was seen only a few times. The rearrangement joins TRBV5-1 to TRBJ2-5; a possible D gene is TRBD1 (5 bases). Germline CDR1 reads SGHRS; CDR2 reads YFSETQ. Trimming removed 2 bases at V and 5 bases at J, with 13 bases between. The CDR3 is 14 residues long. The DNA of the CDR3 is TGCGCCAGCAGCTTATCCGCAGGGCCGGAGACCCAGTACTTC. Its translation is CASSLSAGPETQYF. Filled out from reference TRBV5-1 and TRBJ2-5, the complete variable domain reads KAGVTQTPRYLIKTRGQQVTLSCSPISGHRSVSWYQQTPGQGLQFLFEYFSETQRNKGNFPGRFSGRQFSNSRSEMNVSTLELGDSALYLCASSLSAGPETQYFGPGTRLLVL.

This clonotype was picked up a small number of times. The rearrangement links TRBV7-8 to TRBJ2-6; the D gene could be TRBD1 or TRBD2 (6 bases each). From germline, CDR1 is SGHVS and CDR2 FQNEAQ. V was pared by 5 bases and J by 1 base, with 12 bases between. The CDR3 covers 16 residues. This CDR3 is CASSPKGGSGANVLTF. The DNA for the CDR3 is TGTGCCAGCAGCCCGAAAGGGGGGTCTGGGGCCAACGTCCTGACTTTC.

This clonotype was recorded at least ten times. The J gene is TRBJ2-1, the V gene TRBV7-9; TRBD1 or TRBD2 may be the D gene (5 bases each). Looked up from germline, CDR1 is SEHNR and CDR2 is FQNEAQ (reference sequence). This CDR3 spans 17 amino acids. Trimming removed 1 base from V and 5 bases from J, with 18 bases in between. This CDR3 is CASSLGGSRSVNNEQFF. CDR3 DNA: TGTGCCAGCAGCTTAGGGGGGTCCCGCTCCGTGAACAATGAGCAGTTCTTC.

This clonotype was picked up a small number of times. V gene TRBV7-6 combines with J gene TRBJ1-6, with a tentative D call TRBD1 (5 bases). The CDR3 covers 16 residues. Deletions cut 5 bases from V and 6 bases from J, with 17 bases between. Germline CDR1 and CDR2: SGHVS and FNYEAQ. The chain's CDR3 is CASSPSGSGFNSPLHF. CDR3 DNA sequence: TGTGCCAGCAGCCCCTCAGGGAGCGGTTTTAATTCACCCCTCCACTTT.

This clonotype was detected ten times or more. The V gene is TRBV3-1, the J gene TRBJ2-3, with TRBD1 matching over 7 bases. Germline V gene sequence: CDR1 LGHDT, CDR2 YNNKEL (reference sequence). V lost 4 bases and J lost 3; bases outside the gene matches: 4. The CDR3 has 14 amino acids. DNA of the CDR3: TGTGCCAGCAGCCTGACAGGGATGACAGATACGCAGTATTTT. Its protein is CASSLTGMTDTQYF.

The sample holds many counts of this clonotype. The chain links TRBV20-1 to TRBJ1-5; TRBD1 is a possible D gene (6 bases). CDR1 and CDR2 (germline): DFQATT, SNEGSKA (reference sequence). Trimming removed 2 bases at V and 4 bases at J, with 15 bases between. There are 15 residues in the CDR3. The CDR3 protein is CSARQGSSANQPQHF. The CDR3 nucleotides read TGCAGTGCTAGACAGGGGTCTTCTGCGAATCAGCCCCAGCATTTT.

This clonotype was detected many times. This chain joins TRBV19 and TRBJ1-2, with TRBD1 identical over 11 bases. Germline loops: CDR1 LNHDA, CDR2 SQIVND (reference sequence). Trimming at V came to 3 bases and at J to 4 bases, leaving 4 bases not matched to a gene. This CDR3 is built from 15 residues. The CDR3 reads CASSIRTGGSYGYTF. CDR3 nucleotide sequence: TGTGCCAGTAGTATCCGGACAGGGGGCTCCTATGGCTACACCTTC.

This clonotype occurred many times. The V call is TRBV20-1, the J call TRBJ2-1, with D perhaps being TRBD1 or TRBD2 (5 bases each). The CDR3 loop spans 11 amino acids. Between the trimmed V and J ends, which lost 2 bases and 9 bases, there was a span of 8 bases. In germline, CDR1 is DFQATT, CDR2 SNEGSKA (reference sequence). The CDR3 region has the DNA TGCAGTGCTAGAATGGGGGTTGAGCAGTTCTTC. This gives the protein CSARMGVEQFF.

This clonotype was counted ten times or more. The chain has TRBV27 and TRBJ1-5; no clear D gene. The germline V gene encodes CDR1 MNHEY and CDR2 SMNVEV (reference sequence). The CDR3 has 14 amino acids. The V end was cut by 3 bases, the J end by 7 bases, with 13 bases between. The CDR3 nucleotides read TGTGCCAGCAGTTTGAGGCGGAACGACCAGCCCCAGCATTTT. Translation: CASSLRRNDQPQHF.

This clonotype was seen ten or more times. The chain carries TRBV4-1 and TRBJ2-7; 8 nucleotides match TRBD2. V lost 5 bases to trimming and J lost 5 bases; unmatched junction nucleotides: 11. Per germline, CDR1 MGHRA and CDR2 YSYEKL. The length of the CDR3 is 15 residues. The CDR3 nucleotides read TGCGCCAGCAGCACCCGGGAGGGCTACTTCCACGAGCAGTACTTC. It specifies CASSTREGYFHEQYF.

V gene TRBV19 combines with J gene TRBJ2-3; TRBD1 is a possible D gene (5 bases). The CDR3 runs to 15 residues. V was trimmed by 5 bases and J by 4 bases, leaving 16 bases between them. Germline V gives CDR1 LNHDA, CDR2 SQIVND (reference sequence). The CDR3 here is CASSLVDNLADTQYF. CDR3 nucleotides: TGTGCCAGTAGTCTCGTGGACAACCTTGCAGATACGCAGTATTTT. The variable domain in full, completed from reference TRBV19 and TRBJ2-3, reads DGGITQSPKYLFRKEGQNVTLSCEQNLNHDAMYWYRQDPGQGLRLIYYSQIVNDFQKGDIAEGYSVSREKKESFPLTVTSAQKNPTAFYLCASSLVDNLADTQYFGPGTRLTVL.

Remarks on this clonotype: A much larger clone sits a single nucleotide away, making a read error possible. The conserved phenylalanine or tryptophan is not found at the CDR3 terminus, so this likely reflects a read error. The chain links TRBV4-1 to TRBJ2-7; possible D gene TRBD2, 5 bases. The CDR3 length is 15 residues. Trimming stripped 1 base from V and 2 bases from J, with 12 bases between. Looked up from germline, CDR1 is MGHRA and CDR2 is YSYEKL. CDR3 DNA: TGCGCCAGCAGCCAAGCGGGATTGGGGACCTACGAGCAGTACCTC. Its translation is CASSQAGLGTYEQYL.

The sample holds a few counts of this clonotype. V and J are TRBV11-3 and TRBJ1-2; D is ambiguous. Trimming stripped 1 base from V and 8 bases from J, with 8 bases between. This CDR3 spans 12 amino acids. CDR1 SGHNT and CDR2 YENEEA come from the germline V gene. The CDR3 DNA follows: TGTGCCAGCAGCTTAGCATTCACGGGCTACACCTTC. The encoded protein is CASSLAFTGYTF.

This clonotype was seen repeatedly, ten times or more. The J gene is TRBJ1-1, the V gene TRBV20-1; D is perhaps TRBD1 (5 bases). The germline V gene encodes CDR1 DFQATT and CDR2 SNEGSKA (reference sequence). The CDR3 has 11 residues. The CDR3 region is CRGGVGTEAFF. As DNA, the CDR3 is TGCAGGGGGGGAGTCGGCACTGAAGCTTTCTTT.

J is TRBJ2-3 and V is TRBV5-1, with 10 bases lining up with TRBD1. The J segment lost 6 bases and the V segment lost 3 bases, leaving 10 bases of the junction unmatched. The germline CDR1 and CDR2 sequences are SGHRS and YFSETQ. CDR3 size: 16 residues. CDR3 DNA: TGCGCCAGCAGCTGGGGGACAGGGGCCGGAGGGGATACGCAGTATTTT. Translating it yields CASSWGTGAGGDTQYF.

The chain carries TRBV25-1 and TRBJ1-2; D not certain. V lost 0 bases and J 2 bases, leaving 7 bases between the germline ends. Per the germline V gene, CDR1 is MGHDK and CDR2 is SYGVNS. The CDR3 contains 14 residues. The CDR3 coding sequence is TGTGCCAGCAGTGAATACTCAGAAAACTATGGCTACACCTTC. It yields the protein CASSEYSENYGYTF.

The V and J genes are TRBV12-3 or TRBV12-4 and TRBJ1-1; 8 nucleotides match TRBD1. V was pared by 7 bases and J by 6 bases, with 4 bases of the junction left unmatched. The CDR3 runs to 12 residues. CDR3 region: CASTTQGAEAFF. The CDR3 bases are TGTGCCAGCACCACACAGGGGGCTGAAGCTTTCTTT.

This chain uses TRBV14 with TRBJ1-2; 8 bases line up with TRBD1. V lost 4 bases, J lost 4 bases, and 14 bases stayed unmatched. The CDR3 is 17 residues long. Germline CDR1 and CDR2: SGHDN and FVKESK. CDR3 nucleotides: TGTGCCAGCAGCCCCGGGACAGGACGAATCTCGAGCTATGGCTACACCTTC. Its translation is CASSPGTGRISSYGYTF.